The present T cell receptor beta chain was sequenced within a study of blood T cell repertoires in COVID-19. In the study overall: The United States, Italy and Spain provided the acute and convalescent COVID-19 samples.

In the authors' workflow: Estimated nucleated cell counts came from reference gene primer amplification. Sequenced by immunoSEQ multiplex PCR; TCRdb stores in-frame clones only, minus some. Clonal size and the V and J genes are those of that table, whereas D and trimming came from the DNA. Here the sample spans hundreds of thousands of clones, approximately 86% being singletons. The length of the CDR3 is 14 residues. Germline CDR1 is MDHEN and CDR2 is SYDVKM. V was shortened by 6 bases and J by 2 bases, with 11 bases between the two germline ends. The TCR comes from a man aged 18-30 years with active or convalescent COVID-19. The specimen was peripheral blood. The V and J genes are TRBV28 and TRBJ1-5; unclear D gene. The CDR3 spells CASRGLSGNQPQHF. The CDR3 nucleotides are TGTGCCAGCAGGGGTTTAAGCGGCAATCAGCCCCAGCATTTT.